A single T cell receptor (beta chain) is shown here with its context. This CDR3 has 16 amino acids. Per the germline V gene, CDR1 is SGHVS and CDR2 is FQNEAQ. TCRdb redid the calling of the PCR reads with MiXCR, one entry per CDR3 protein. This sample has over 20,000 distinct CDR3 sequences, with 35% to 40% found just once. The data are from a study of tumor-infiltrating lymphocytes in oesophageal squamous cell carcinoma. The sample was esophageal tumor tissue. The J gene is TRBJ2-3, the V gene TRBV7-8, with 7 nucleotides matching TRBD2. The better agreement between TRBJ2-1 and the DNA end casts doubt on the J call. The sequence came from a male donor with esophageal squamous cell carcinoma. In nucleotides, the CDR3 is TGTGCCAGCAGCTTCCTCCGGGACTACCGATACAATGAGCAGTTCTTC. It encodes CASSFLRDYRYNEQFF.